This T cell receptor (beta chain) stems from a study of cytomegalovirus exposure and HLA in healthy donors. Study results and caveats: It was reported that the classifier diagnosed cytomegalovirus status with high specificity and sensitivity in both the original and validation cohorts. Further analysis was carried out later, and it showed several of the most significant clusters appearing linked to common viral pathogens.

Germline V gene data show CDR1 as SQVTM and CDR2 as ANQGSEA. Trimming took off 7 bases at V and 3 bases at J, with 10 bases between the two ends. This CDR3 comprises 11 residues. The PCR contained 60 Vbeta and 13 Jbeta primers. In the authors' methods: In a later analysis, of tens of millions of unique beta chains, approximately 10 million appeared in at least two donors. Libraries were prepared by immunoSEQ multiplex PCR; TCRdb keeps only in-frame clonotypes and omits some of them. Clone size and the V and J calls come from that table; the DNA yielded D and trimming. The table for this sample gives about 75,000 clones. As concerns this clone: What it recognizes is unknown.

This TCR came from a middle-aged man in good health and CMV-seronegative. The chain employs TRBV29-1 and TRBJ2-7; a possible D gene is TRBD2 (5 bases). Sequences were obtained from PBMCs. CDR3 sequence reads: CSGGENYEQYF. The CDR3 DNA reads TGCAGCGGGGGAGAAAACTACGAGCAGTACTTC.